This T cell receptor (beta chain) was recovered during a study of cytomegalovirus exposure and HLA in healthy donors. Remarks on this clone: Its specificity is not known.

60 Vbeta and 13 Jbeta primers were used in PCR. TCRdb's copy holds only in-frame clones and misses some; the assay was immunoSEQ multiplex PCR. The sample has some 170,000 clones, around 78% seen once. Points from the study as a whole: Follow-up analysis found HLA locus-dependent TCR association rates, highest for DRB1 and lowest for HLA-C. Reportedly, a later analysis found an Asian-associated ancestry cluster had fewer N-insertions than the roughly 700-donor mean.

The ends were cut back, 0 bases at V and 1 base at J, with 11 bases in the middle. Germline V gives CDR1 SGHTA, CDR2 FQGTGA. The CDR3 is 16 amino acids. Each of the donors was a healthy bone marrow donor. The rearrangement links TRBV7-3 to TRBJ2-3; tentative D call: TRBD2 (5 bases). This TCR was sampled from a woman in her thirties or forties in good health and CMV-seronegative. The sample was PBMCs. CDR3 residues: CASSLTGGYGTDTQYF. The CDR3 DNA sequence: TGTGCCAGCAGCTTAACTGGAGGCTATGGCACAGATACGCAGTATTTT.